The rows below give T cell receptor beta chains drawn from one sample of a study of blood T cell repertoires in COVID-19. TCRdb's table, derived via immunoSEQ multiplex PCR, lists solely in-frame clones and lacks some. In the table there are about 70,000 clones, around 87% of which are singletons. Sequenced: peripheral blood. The receptors were sampled from a human donor in a cohort sampled during active COVID-19. The CDR3 runs from the conserved cysteine through the conserved F or W. A D gene is named only where the DNA matches it firmly. Size is omitted from some rows. Given values are once, few, many or a class for expanded clones.

17	TRBJ2-1	TRBV19	-	-	CASSIQADSASYNEQFF	TGTGCCAGTAGTATTCAGGCTGATAGCGCGTCCTACAATGAGCAGTTCTTC
17	TRBJ2-7	TRBV7-2	-	TRBD1	CASSLRGTGTGANEQYF	TGTGCCAGCAGCTTAAGGGGGACCGGGACAGGGGCCAATGAGCAGTACTTC
15	TRBJ2-5	TRBV15	-	-	CATSGSRGTGETQYF	TGTGCCACCAGCGGATCCCGGGGTACCGGCGAGACCCAGTACTTC
16	TRBJ1-2	TRBV19	-	TRBD1	CASSIPGQGPSRGYTF	TGTGCCAGTAGTATACCGGGACAGGGGCCCTCCCGGGGCTACACCTTC
14	TRBJ1-1	TRBV7-9	-	-	CASSFGTGNTEAFF	TGTGCCAGCAGCTTCGGTACGGGGAACACTGAAGCTTTCTTT
19	TRBJ2-2	TRBV12-1	once	-	CASRRKTSGGATYTGELFF	TGTGCCAGCAGGAGGAAGACTAGCGGGGGGGCCACGTATACCGGGGAGCTGTTTTTT
18	TRBJ2-5	TRBV10-3	once	TRBD2	CAISDASGGGMYQETQYF	TGTGCCATCAGCGACGCTAGCGGGGGGGGGATGTACCAAGAGACCCAGTACTTC
13	TRBJ2-1	TRBV24-1	-	-	CATSDINRAEQFF	TGTGCCACCAGTGATATCAACAGGGCTGAGCAGTTCTTC
15	TRBJ1-6	TRBV27	-	-	CASNRGGSYNSPLHF	TGTGCCAGCAATCGCGGGGGCTCCTATAATTCACCCCTCCACTTT
12	TRBJ2-7	TRBV20-1	-	-	CSASGGAHEQYF	TGCAGTGCTAGTGGCGGGGCCCACGAGCAGTACTTC
15	TRBJ2-1	TRBV13	-	TRBD2	CASSPGGASNNEQFF	TGTGCCAGCAGCCCCGGGGGGGCGTCAAACAATGAGCAGTTCTTC
14	TRBJ2-3	TRBV4-1	-	-	CASSQITTTDTQYF	TGCGCCAGCAGCCAAATCACTACCACAGATACGCAGTATTTT
16	TRBJ1-3	TRBV29-1	-	-	CSVEIPQGSTLGTIYF	TGCAGCGTTGAAATCCCACAGGGTAGTACTCTGGGCACCATATATTTT
15	TRBJ2-7	TRBV6-5	few	TRBD2	CASRPSGGSSYEQYF	TGTGCCAGCAGACCTAGCGGGGGTAGCTCCTACGAGCAGTACTTC
12	TRBJ1-1	TRBV15	-	-	CAAAQGNTEAFF	TGTGCCGCTGCTCAGGGCAACACTGAAGCTTTCTTT
15	TRBJ2-5	TRBV30	once	TRBD2	CAWSSGGGATETQYF	TGTGCCTGGAGCTCGGGCGGGGGGGCCACAGAGACCCAGTACTTC
16	TRBJ2-3	TRBV2	-	TRBD1	CASSELGQGGTDTQYF	TGTGCCAGCAGTGAATTGGGGCAGGGGGGCACAGATACGCAGTATTTT
14	TRBJ2-5	TRBV30	-	-	CAWIVGGTKETQYF	TGTGCCTGGATTGTTGGGGGCACCAAAGAGACCCAGTACTTC
15	TRBJ2-7	TRBV19	-	-	CASSPRNRASYEQYF	TGTGCCAGTAGTCCCCGAAACCGAGCTTCCTACGAGCAGTACTTC
15	TRBJ1-5	TRBV7-3	once	TRBD1	CASSIGQGPNQPQHF	TGTGCCAGCAGCATCGGACAGGGGCCCAATCAGCCCCAGCATTTT
15	TRBJ2-1	TRBV6-2/TRBV6-3	-	TRBD2	CASSYGGRGDNEQFF	TGTGCCAGCAGTTACGGCGGGCGGGGGGACAATGAGCAGTTCTTC
14	TRBJ1-3	TRBV7-2	-	TRBD1	CASSLQGGGNTIYF	TGTGCCAGCAGCTTACAGGGGGGAGGAAACACCATATATTTT
15	TRBJ1-2	TRBV14	-	TRBD1	CASSLGTASNYGYTF	TGTGCCAGCAGCCTCGGGACAGCGAGTAACTATGGCTACACCTTC
15	TRBJ2-3	TRBV9	-	-	CASSVGLEPTDTQYF	TGTGCCAGCAGCGTAGGTCTAGAACCCACAGATACGCAGTATTTT
15	TRBJ1-2	TRBV6-1	-	-	CASSEARQSFYGYTF	TGTGCCAGCAGTGAAGCGCGACAGTCTTTCTATGGCTACACCTTC
17	TRBJ2-5	TRBV5-1	few	-	CASSLAVAGVGEETQYF	TGCGCCAGCAGCTTGGCCGTAGCCGGAGTGGGTGAAGAGACCCAGTACTTC
14	TRBJ2-5	TRBV10-1	-	-	CASSEGPGQETQYF	TGCGCCAGCAGTGAAGGACCGGGACAAGAGACCCAGTACTTC
12	TRBJ1-5	TRBV28	-	TRBD1	CASSAHPTGVVF	TGTGCCAGCAGTGCACACCCGACAGGGGTCGTTTTT
16	TRBJ1-1	TRBV19	-	TRBD1	CASSRSGTVGNTEAFF	TGTGCCAGTAGTAGATCCGGGACAGTGGGAAACACTGAAGCTTTCTTT
17	TRBJ2-6	TRBV11-2	-	-	CASSLGQGNAGANVLTF	TGTGCCAGCAGCTTAGGGCAGGGGAATGCAGGGGCCAACGTCCTGACTTTC
16	TRBJ2-3	TRBV18	-	-	CASSPPEDPRADTQYF	TGTGCCAGCTCACCACCGGAGGACCCCCGAGCAGATACGCAGTATTTT
17	TRBJ2-2	TRBV19	-	TRBD2	CASSTTLAGGVTGELFF	TGTGCCAGTAGTACGACTCTAGCGGGGGGCGTTACCGGGGAGCTGTTTTTT
14	TRBJ2-7	TRBV2	-	TRBD1	CASSSGTGLDEQYF	TGTGCCAGCAGTTCCGGGACAGGGCTCGACGAGCAGTACTTC